This T cell receptor (beta chain) is from a study of blood T cell repertoires in COVID-19 (dated by TCRdb to between 2020 and 2021). Study-wide context: Collaborator samples came from the United States, Italy and Spain and covered acute and convalescent phases of COVID-19. The prospective study material was composed of cDNA or gDNA derived from T cells, B-cell-depleted T cells, or PBMCs. The dataset comprised deeply sampled blood TCRbeta repertoires from subjects exposed to, actively infected with, or recovered from COVID-19. The repertoires were made available in a free public database intended to serve as a resource for research on the immune response to SARS-CoV-2. The samples were drawn from two sources: the first 160 participants of the ongoing ImmuneRACE study, and some 1,300 subjects contributed by 6 global collaborators. The sample metadata nearly always contained a de-identified subject ID, COVID-19 status, age in years and sex. Where HLA class I and class II types were available, the types were taken from metadata supplied by the sample provider, not from assay-based typing. The paper as a whole reports these results and caveats: Clinical and demographic metadata were provided uncurated, with the amount varying by source and participant.

Whole blood was collected in K2EDTA tubes by collaborating institutions according to the institutions' own protocols. Collaborator samples were shipped for TCRbeta analysis as frozen whole blood, isolated PBMCs, or DNA extracted from either sample type. TCRbeta CDR3 regions were amplified from genomic DNA by means of the immunoSEQ Assay, a bias-controlled multiplex PCR. As for the original processing: The number of nucleated cells in each sample was estimated by amplification of reference gene primers within the assay. To quantify the absolute abundance of each unique TCRbeta CDR3 rearrangement, sequence reads were collapsed and filtered. Productive Simpson clonality was computed per sample as the square root of Simpson's diversity index over productive rearrangements. Drawn from immuneACCESS, this table holds only the in-frame rearrangements with V and J called that TCRdb kept. Clones are partly lost; checked studies trace under half to an unresolved V gene and leave the rest unexplained. Clone size and V and J calls were adopted from that table, with D and trimming inferred from the DNA. The sample table contains 100,000 or so clones; only one count was recorded for roughly 90% of them. Approximately 7% of the sample comes from the top ten.

This clone was recorded a few times. The antigen this receptor binds is unknown. No base quality information exists; no much larger clone differs at one position. This sequence was found in a man younger than 45 in a cohort sampled during active COVID-19. The sample was peripheral blood.

The bases are TGTGCCAGCAGTGATTCCCCGGGGACAGAAAGCCTTTCACCCCTCCACTTT. Its product reads: CASSDSPGTESLSPLHF. The chain is made from TRBV25-1 and TRBJ1-6; 7 nucleotides in the junction match TRBD1. The cysteine opens and the phenylalanine closes a CDR3 of 17 amino acids. The sequence is cut down to CDR3 DNA, 51 bases in frame from base 1. Based on the germline V gene, the CDR1 and CDR2 sequences are MGHDK and SYGVNS. The germline V end is reduced by 3 bases and the J end by 9 bases; junction bases left unmatched: 14.